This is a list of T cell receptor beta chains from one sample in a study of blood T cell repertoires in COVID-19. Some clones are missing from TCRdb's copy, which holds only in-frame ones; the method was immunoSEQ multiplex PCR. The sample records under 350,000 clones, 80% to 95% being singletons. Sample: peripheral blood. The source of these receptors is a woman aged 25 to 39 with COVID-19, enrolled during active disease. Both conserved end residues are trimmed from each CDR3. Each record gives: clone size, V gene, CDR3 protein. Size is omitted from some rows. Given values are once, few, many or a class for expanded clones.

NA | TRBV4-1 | ASSQDTGSSYEQY
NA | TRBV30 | AWSGGRANGELF
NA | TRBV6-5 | ASSRLAGSSDTQY
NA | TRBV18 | ASSPGRAGEY
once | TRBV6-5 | ASRMGQGAYGYT
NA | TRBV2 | ASSEVGRGVSQPQH
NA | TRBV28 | ASSFYSGRASYEQY
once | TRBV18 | ASSPPTRENNEQF
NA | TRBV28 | ASSLHRVGTGELF
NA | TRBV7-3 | ASSTGQGAISEAF
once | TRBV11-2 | ASITEREGNEQY
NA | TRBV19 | ASSRDSYEQY
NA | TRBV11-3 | ASSFGQGEAF
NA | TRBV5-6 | ASSLEGGRYGYT
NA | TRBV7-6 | ASSPEASGSYNEQF
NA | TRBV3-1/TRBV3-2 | ASSQEAGDEQF
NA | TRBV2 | ASSGPAGYNSPLH
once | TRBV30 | AWSSPAGGSNQPQH
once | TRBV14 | ASSQSGQGSTEQY
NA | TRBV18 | ASSPVYEQY
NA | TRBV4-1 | ASSPIAGSSYEQY
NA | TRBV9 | ASSVEQGSYGYT